One and the same sample provided the 8 T cell receptor beta chains below, sequenced in a study of cytomegalovirus exposure and HLA in healthy donors. The PCR used 60 Vbeta and 13 Jbeta primers. The data were produced by immunoSEQ multiplex PCR, yet TCRdb's version contains in-frame clones alone and is incomplete. The listing contains about 54,000 clones. Sequenced sample: PBMCs. These receptors originate from a woman between 40 and 50 years old in good health and CMV-seronegative.

V and J are TRBV6-5 and TRBJ1-2; 8 bases line up with TRBD1. The germline CDR1 and CDR2 sequences are MNHEY and SVGAGI. V lost 0 bases, J lost 4 bases, and 4 bases stayed unmatched. The length of the CDR3 is 15 residues. The CDR3 region is CASSYSRDRIYGYTF. Here the CDR3 DNA reads TGTGCCAGCAGTTACTCCCGGGACAGGATCTATGGCTACACCTTC.

The chain employs TRBV7-9 and TRBJ2-6, with 7 nucleotides matching TRBD1. This CDR3 contains 17 residues. J gave up 2 bases and V 7 bases, and 11 bases lay outside the gene matches. The germline V gene has CDR1 SEHNR and CDR2 FQNEAQ (reference sequence). In DNA form, the CDR3 reads TGTGCCAGCACCCTTCCTATGCAGGGGGCTGGGGCCAACGTCCTGACTTTC. Translated: CASTLPMQGAGANVLTF. The variable domain in full, completed from reference TRBV7-9 and TRBJ2-6, reads DTGVSQNPRHKITKRGQNVTFRCDPISEHNRLYWYRQTLGQGPEFLTYFQNEAQLEKSRLLSDRFSAERPKGSFSTLEIQRTEQGDSAMYLCASTLPMQGAGANVLTFGAGSRLTVL.

The chain uses TRBV5-5 and TRBJ1-2; 9 bases align to TRBD1. The CDR3 extends over 15 amino acids. With 3 bases clipped from V and 4 bases from J, the junction kept 7 bases outside the gene matches. The germline CDR1 and CDR2 sequences are SGHKS and YYEKEE (reference sequence). Here the CDR3 reads CASSSPDRGVYGYTF. The DNA for the CDR3 is TGTGCCAGCAGCTCCCCGGACAGGGGAGTCTATGGCTACACCTTC.

This chain connects TRBV28 to TRBJ2-3; 7 bases align to TRBD2. There are 14 residues in the CDR3. Germline values: CDR1 MDHEN, CDR2 SYDVKM. V lost 3 bases and J lost 5; bases outside the gene matches: 5. The CDR3 protein is CASSLRVAGDTQYF. CDR3 DNA sequence: TGTGCCAGCAGTTTGCGGGTAGCGGGAGATACGCAGTATTTT.

This rearrangement joins TRBV9 to TRBJ2-5, with TRBD1 matching 7 bases. V lost 3 bases and J lost 5; bases outside the gene matches: 7. This CDR3 is built from 14 residues. From germline, CDR1 is SGDLS and CDR2 YYNGEE. The CDR3 coding sequence is TGTGCCAGCAGCGGGGGGACAGTGGTGGAGACCCAGTACTTC. Translation: CASSGGTVVETQYF.

The gene calls are TRBV27 and TRBJ2-1; no definite D call. V was cut by 3 bases and J by 9 bases, with 6 bases left in between. The CDR3 spans 11 residues. CDR1 MNHEY and CDR2 SMNVEV come from the germline V gene (reference sequence). The CDR3 nucleotides are TGTGCCAGCAGTTTCGGTGGTGAGCAGTTCTTC. Translation gives CASSFGGEQFF.

This sequence joins TRBV29-1 and TRBJ2-4, with D tentatively TRBD1 (6 bases). There are 12 residues in the CDR3. Trimming removed 7 bases from V and 5 bases from J, with 12 bases in between. Looked up from germline, CDR1 is SQVTM and CDR2 is ANQGSEA. This CDR3 reads CSARTDENIQYF. The CDR3 DNA reads as TGCAGCGCCCGGACAGACGAAAACATTCAGTACTTC.

The V call is TRBV9, the J call TRBJ2-7; 7 nucleotides agree with TRBD1. V trimming: 4 bases; J trimming: 0 bases; junction bases outside the gene matches: 7. Germline-derived CDR1 and CDR2 are SGDLS and YYNGEE. This CDR3 contains 15 residues. CDR3 bases: TGTGCCAGCAGCCCAACCGGGACAGTCTCCTACGAGCAGTACTTC. It specifies CASSPTGTVSYEQYF.